These 18 T cell receptor beta chains were all obtained from the same sample, sequenced in a study of T-cell reconstitution after alpha-beta-depleted transplantation in children. TCRbeta library construction was performed incorporating unique molecular identifiers. TCRdb redid the calling of the PCR reads with MiXCR, one entry per CDR3 protein. The table lists under 850,000 distinct CDR3 sequences, less than 15% of them singletons. Sequencing was performed on PBMCs, taken before TCRalphabeta/CD19-depleted stem cell transplant. These receptors were collected from a girl aged 2-10 years with congenital amegakaryocytic thrombocytopenia, due to receive a stem cell transplant.

This clonotype occurred many times. The chain recombines TRBV20-1 with TRBJ2-1, with unresolved D. The CDR3 covers 13 residues. Germline V gene sequence: CDR1 DFQATT, CDR2 SNEGSKA (reference sequence). V lost 5 bases to trimming and J lost 4 bases, with 12 bases between them. The CDR3 DNA is TGCAGTGCTGCCCGTGATTTATACAATGAGCAGTTCTTC. Translated, it gives CSAARDLYNEQFF.

This clonotype was counted many times. J is TRBJ2-7 and V is TRBV5-1; no clear D gene. Germline loops: CDR1 SGHRS, CDR2 YFSETQ. V was clipped by 2 bases and J by 0 bases, with 12 bases between them. This CDR3 comprises 15 residues. The CDR3 DNA sequence: TGCGCCAGCAGCTTCTCCGGTCTGAGCTCCTACGAGCAGTACTTC. This gives the protein CASSFSGLSSYEQYF.

This clonotype was picked up many times. This chain connects TRBV5-1 to TRBJ1-1; 7 bases map to TRBD1. Germline CDR1 reads SGHRS; CDR2 reads YFSETQ. V gave up 0 bases and J gave up 5 bases; unmatched junction bases: 10. The CDR3 totals 16 residues. CDR3 sequence reads: CASSLARDSKSTEAFF. Here the CDR3 DNA reads TGCGCCAGCAGCTTGGCCCGGGACAGTAAAAGTACTGAAGCTTTCTTT.

The table lists this clonotype with many counts. The chain couples TRBV5-1 to TRBJ2-1, with TRBD1 as a possible D gene (5 bases). V was pared by 2 bases and J by 6 bases, with 9 bases between. From germline, CDR1 is SGHRS and CDR2 YFSETQ. The length of the CDR3 is 13 residues. The CDR3 DNA follows: TGCGCCAGCAGCTTCGACAGCGTCAATGAGCAGTTCTTC. This codes for CASSFDSVNEQFF. The full variable domain, with the rest looked up from reference TRBV5-1 and TRBJ2-1, is KAGVTQTPRYLIKTRGQQVTLSCSPISGHRSVSWYQQTPGQGLQFLFEYFSETQRNKGNFPGRFSGRQFSNSRSEMNVSTLELGDSALYLCASSFDSVNEQFFGPGTRLTVL.

In DNA form, the CDR3 reads TGTGCCATCTGTTTAGGGACTAGCGGGAGGGCCGAGGCTCCAAATGAGCAGTTCTTC. Its protein product is CAICLGTSGRAEAPNEQFF. The chain carries TRBV3-1 and TRBJ2-1; 16 bases fit TRBD2. The CDR3 runs to 19 residues. V lost 10 bases to trimming and J lost 7 bases; unmatched junction nucleotides: 19. The germline V gene has CDR1 LGHDT and CDR2 YNNKEL (reference sequence).

The V and J genes are TRBV7-8 and TRBJ1-4, with TRBD1 as a possible D gene (5 bases). Germline CDR1 SGHVS, CDR2 FQNEAQ. V shed 1 base and J shed 7 bases, with 10 bases lying between them. The CDR3 is 14 amino acids. CDR3 region: CASSLGRQIEKLFF. Here the CDR3 DNA reads TGTGCCAGCAGCTTAGGTCGACAGATTGAAAAACTGTTTTTT.

The V gene is TRBV27, the J gene TRBJ2-5; D is unresolved. CDR1 is MNHEY and CDR2 is SMNVEV in the germline V gene (reference sequence). The CDR3 extends over 14 amino acids. The V end was cut by 5 bases, the J end by 0 bases, with 10 bases between. CDR3 coding DNA: TGTGCCAGCAGTCAGAGCAGGTACCAAGAGACCCAGTACTTC. Residues: CASSQSRYQETQYF.

A word on this clonotype: The DNA is omitted, as the CDR3 cannot be located on it reliably, and the CDR3 follows TCRdb's listing. The chain recombines TRBV4-2 with TRBJ1-4; the table assigns TRBD1, which was not confirmed against the DNA. A total of 16 residues make up the CDR3, ends included. Germline V gene lookup returns CDR1 LGHNA and CDR2 YNFKEQ. This CDR3 is CSSSDIDRGGVKNCFF.

This clonotype has a count of ten or more. The chain has TRBV13 and TRBJ2-2, with D possibly TRBD2 on 6 matching bases. Trimming cost V 4 bases and J 7 bases, with 10 bases left between them. This CDR3 has 13 amino acids. Germline loops: CDR1 PRHDT, CDR2 FYEKMQ (reference sequence). CDR3 protein: CASSSGDFGELFF. In nucleotides, the CDR3 is TGTGCCAGCAGCTCCGGGGACTTCGGGGAGCTGTTTTTT.

The table lists this clonotype with a few counts. The CDR3: CASSVWVFNYNEQFF. CDR3 in DNA: TGTGCCAGCAGTGTATGGGTTTTTAACTACAATGAGCAGTTCTTC. The V and J genes are TRBV2 and TRBJ2-1; D is undetermined. Germline V gives CDR1 SNHLY, CDR2 FYNNEI. The CDR3 contains 15 residues. V shed 4 bases and J shed 3 bases, with 13 bases lying between them.

The sample holds many counts of this clonotype. The chain links TRBV18 to TRBJ2-1; no clear D. CDR1 is KGHSH and CDR2 is LQKENI in the germline V gene. V lost 1 base and J 8 bases, leaving 15 bases between the germline ends. This CDR3 comprises 15 residues. CDR3 bases: TGTGCCAGCTCACCACTGAGAGACACACTGGATGAGCAGTTCTTC. It is translated as CASSPLRDTLDEQFF.

Many counts were recorded for this clonotype. The chain links TRBV7-2 to TRBJ2-7; D is uncertain. V was trimmed by 4 bases and J by 7 bases, leaving 14 bases between them. The germline V gene encodes CDR1 SGHTA and CDR2 FQGNSA. CDR3 length: 13 residues. In nucleotides, the CDR3 is TGTGCCAGCAGCTCTGATCCGGCCAGGGAGCAGTACTTC. This translates into CASSSDPAREQYF.

This clonotype has at least ten counts. The V and J genes are TRBV4-1 and TRBJ1-2, with 10 bases matching TRBD1. The trim removed 1 base at V and 4 bases at J, leaving 12 bases unmatched. Germline lookup yields CDR1 MGHRA and CDR2 YSYEKL. The CDR3 length is 18 residues. In DNA, the CDR3 is TGCGCCAGCAGCCAAGCTTACCGGGACAGGGGACTGCTCTATGGCTACACCTTC. It is translated as CASSQAYRDRGLLYGYTF.

This clonotype was seen repeatedly, ten times or more. V and J are TRBV20-1 and TRBJ2-1; 7 nucleotides match TRBD2. Germline V gene sequence: CDR1 DFQATT, CDR2 SNEGSKA (reference sequence). The CDR3 is 13 residues long. For the CDR3, the DNA is TGCACCATACTAGCGCCGACCTACAATGAGCAGTTCTTC. This codes for CTILAPTYNEQFF.

This clonotype was counted at least ten times. The CDR3 coding sequence is TGTGCCAGCAGTTTCGTGGTGAACACTGAAGCTTTCTTT. Residues: CASSFVVNTEAFF. V usage is TRBV27 and J usage is TRBJ1-1; D call uncertain. The CDR3 consists of 13 residues. The V gene lost 3 bases and the J gene lost 0 bases, with 5 bases spanning the gap. The germline V gene has CDR1 MNHEY and CDR2 SMNVEV (reference sequence).

This clonotype turned up a few times. This rearrangement joins TRBV12-3 or TRBV12-4 to TRBJ2-1; TRBD2 aligns across 8 bases. With V trimmed by 6 bases and J by 6 bases, 7 bases remained unmatched. CDR3 length: 14 amino acids. As DNA, the CDR3 is TGTGCCAGCAGCGGGACTAGTTATCCCAATGAGCAGTTCTTC. Translation gives CASSGTSYPNEQFF.

This clonotype was observed at least ten times. The CDR3 loop reads CSANSRTYEQYF. The CDR3 DNA reads as TGCAGTGCCAACTCGAGGACCTACGAGCAGTACTTC. The chain recombines TRBV20-1 with TRBJ2-7; D is undetermined. V dropped 6 bases and J dropped 2 bases, with 11 bases sitting between them. CDR3 length: 12 residues. Germline-derived CDR1 and CDR2 are DFQATT and SNEGSKA (reference sequence).

The chain joins TRBV5-1 to TRBJ2-7; 8 positions agree with TRBD1. The V gene's germline CDR1 is SGHRS and CDR2 YFSETQ. Losses at the gene ends were 0 bases for V and 3 bases for J; bases not matched to a gene: 5. The CDR3 is made up of 15 amino acids. CDR3 region: CASSLVTGDLYEQYF. The CDR3 nucleotides read TGCGCCAGCAGCTTGGTGACAGGGGACCTCTACGAGCAGTACTTC.